These 2 T cell receptor beta chains came from one sample sequenced in a study of PD-1 blockade in classical Hodgkin lymphoma. There was relapse after autologous stem cell transplantation in every patient, and there was variation in brentuximab vedotin exposure. Profiled with immunoSEQ multiplex PCR; TCRdb holds only in-frame clones, not every one. The sample shows some 45,000 clones, around nine tenths of them seen only once. Sequencing used peripheral blood mononuclear cells (PBMCs), obtained at baseline. These receptors were collected from a human donor with classical Hodgkin lymphoma.

The chain uses TRBV7-3 and TRBJ2-1; 10 nucleotides line up with TRBD2. Germline trimming cut 5 bases from V and 3 bases from J; bases unmatched to any gene: 7. Germline loops: CDR1 SGHTA, CDR2 FQGTGA. The CDR3 totals 16 residues. The CDR3 DNA follows: TGTGCCAGCAGCCCCTACCTAGCGGGGGACTACAATGAGCAGTTCTTC. The encoded protein is CASSPYLAGDYNEQFF.

The J gene is TRBJ1-6, the V gene TRBV4-3; TRBD1 might be the D (5 bases). This CDR3 comprises 17 residues. The germline gives CDR1 LGHNA, CDR2 YSLEER. Trimming removed 0 bases at V and 0 bases at J, with 9 bases between. The DNA of the CDR3 is TGCGCCAGCAGCCAAGATTCGCAGGGCTCCTATAATTCACCCCTCCACTTT. Its protein product is CASSQDSQGSYNSPLHF.